Below are 21 T cell receptor beta chains sequenced from a single sample in a study of cytomegalovirus exposure and HLA in healthy donors. This PCR relied on a set of 60 Vbeta primers and 13 Jbeta primers. Clones were sequenced by immunoSEQ multiplex PCR, and TCRdb holds only the in-frame ones, with some missing. This repertoire includes some 160,000 clones. What was sequenced was PBMCs. The receptor source for this set is a man aged 30-40 years in good health and CMV-seronegative.

Worth noting for this clone: Additional DNA sequences in this sample encode the identical CDR3. The chain links TRBV9 to TRBJ1-3; D is ambiguous. V shed 2 bases and J shed 0 bases, with 6 bases lying between them. This CDR3 is built from 14 residues. The V gene's germline CDR1 is SGDLS and CDR2 YYNGEE. CDR3 amino acids: CASSVGSSGNTIYF. As DNA, the CDR3 is TGTGCCAGCAGCGTTGGGAGCTCTGGAAACACCATATATTTT.

This chain links TRBV28 with TRBJ2-7, with 11 nucleotides matching TRBD2. The length of the CDR3 is 16 residues. V lost 6 bases to trimming and J lost 5 bases; unmatched junction nucleotides: 12. The germline V gene encodes CDR1 MDHEN and CDR2 SYDVKM. The CDR3 DNA is TGTGCCAGCAGGCAGGGACTAGCGGAACCCTACGACGAGCAGTACTTC. It codes for CASRQGLAEPYDEQYF. The variable domain in full, completed from reference TRBV28 and TRBJ2-7, reads DVKVTQSSRYLVKRTGEKVFLECVQDMDHENMFWYRQDPGLGLRLIYFSYDVKMKEKGDIPEGYSVSREKKERFSLILESASTNQTSMYLCASRQGLAEPYDEQYFGPGTRLTVT.

V and J are TRBV27 and TRBJ2-5, with D perhaps TRBD1 (6 bases). CDR1 and CDR2 from the germline V gene are MNHEY and SMNVEV (reference sequence). This CDR3 comprises 14 residues. Trimming removed 6 bases at V and 6 bases at J, with 17 bases between. CDR3 sequence: CASSQSTGFQTQYF. As DNA, the CDR3 is TGTGCCAGCAGCCAATCAACAGGGTTTCAGACCCAGTACTTC.

V is TRBV19 and J is TRBJ1-1; perhaps TRBD1 as D (6 bases). V gave up 7 bases and J gave up 3 bases, with 9 bases separating them. The CDR3 is 12 amino acids. The germline V gene encodes CDR1 LNHDA and CDR2 SQIVND (reference sequence). The CDR3 region is CASKGEYTEAFF. Here the CDR3 DNA reads TGTGCCAGTAAGGGGGAGTACACTGAAGCTTTCTTT.

This rearrangement joins TRBV6-5 to TRBJ1-5, with D possibly being TRBD1 (6 bases). V was clipped by 5 bases and J by 5 bases, with 16 bases between them. Germline lookup yields CDR1 MNHEY and CDR2 SVGAGI. CDR3 length: 15 residues. The CDR3 DNA reads as TGTGCCAGCAGTCTTTCAGGGGTGGGGGATCAGCCCCAGCATTTT. As protein: CASSLSGVGDQPQHF.

The chain recombines TRBV27 with TRBJ2-5; 9 positions match TRBD2. Germline assignment: CDR1 MNHEY and CDR2 SMNVEV (reference sequence). The CDR3 totals 16 residues. The V segment lost 5 bases and the J segment 4 bases; nucleotides outside the gene matches: 11. CDR3 protein: CASSGAGGPGSETQYF. As DNA, the CDR3 is TGTGCCAGCAGTGGTGCGGGAGGGCCGGGGTCAGAGACCCAGTACTTC.

This rearrangement joins TRBV2 to TRBJ1-2; D ambiguous. This CDR3 comprises 15 residues. V lost 6 bases and J lost 0, with 14 bases in between. Germline V gene lookup returns CDR1 SNHLY and CDR2 FYNNEI. The DNA of the CDR3 is TGTGCCAGCAGGAGCCCTGGACTTTCTAACTATGGCTACACCTTC. This sequence encodes CASRSPGLSNYGYTF.

The rearrangement joins TRBV7-2 to TRBJ2-5; TRBD2 matches at 12 bases. The germline V gene encodes CDR1 SGHTA and CDR2 FQGNSA. CDR3 length: 17 amino acids. Unmatched junction bases numbered 8, after V lost 2 bases and J lost 4 bases. As DNA, the CDR3 is TGTGCCAGCAGCTTAAATGGTCGGGGACTAGCGGGAGAGACCCAGTACTTC. It yields the protein CASSLNGRGLAGETQYF.

V gene TRBV29-1 combines with J gene TRBJ2-3, with 11 nucleotides matching TRBD2. Trimming removed 6 bases from V and 5 bases from J; junction bases left unmatched: 10. Germline V gene data show CDR1 as SQVTM and CDR2 as ANQGSEA. The length of the CDR3 is 15 residues. The CDR3 DNA reads as TGCAGCGTCGTTAGACTAGCGGGGACGGGAGATACGCAGTATTTT. Amino acid sequence: CSVVRLAGTGDTQYF.

V and J are TRBV2 and TRBJ1-2; 9 nucleotides agree with TRBD1. V dropped 1 base and J dropped 3; count of bases not matched to a gene: 3. CDR1 is SNHLY, CDR2 FYNNEI, per germline. The CDR3 sequence is 15 residues long. CDR3: CASSEGGQGYYGYTF. The CDR3 nucleotides are TGTGCCAGCAGTGAAGGGGGACAGGGATACTATGGCTACACCTTC.

The chain recombines TRBV19 with TRBJ1-5; D ambiguous. Trimming pared 3 bases from V and 3 bases from J, leaving 9 bases between. Germline V gene data show CDR1 as LNHDA and CDR2 as SQIVND (reference sequence). This CDR3 region has 14 residues. The chain's CDR3 is CASSITQFNQPQHF. The CDR3 region has the DNA TGTGCCAGTAGTATTACACAATTCAATCAGCCCCAGCATTTT.

The J gene is TRBJ2-7, the V gene TRBV5-1; 7 nucleotides agree with TRBD2. Unmatched junction bases numbered 11, after V lost 4 bases and J lost 4 bases. Germline CDR1 and CDR2: SGHRS and YFSETQ. The CDR3 length is 15 residues. CDR3 protein: CASSQTSRSTYEQYF. As DNA, the CDR3 is TGCGCCAGCAGCCAGACTAGCCGGTCGACTTACGAGCAGTACTTC.

The CDR3 DNA reads as TGCGCCAGCAGTGCGGGACAGGGGAAAATTCACAGCACCGGGGAGCTGTTTTTT. The encoded protein is CASSAGQGKIHSTGELFF. The chain combines TRBV10-1 with TRBJ2-2; 10 bases agree with TRBD1. V dropped 4 bases and J dropped 4; count of bases not matched to a gene: 12. Germline loops: CDR1 WNHNN, CDR2 SYGVQD (reference sequence). This CDR3 has 18 amino acids.

This chain connects TRBV14 to TRBJ2-3; D unresolved. CDR1 SGHDN and CDR2 FVKESK come from the germline V gene. The CDR3 length is 15 residues. Between the trimmed V and J ends, which lost 4 bases and 9 bases, there was a span of 20 bases. The CDR3 reads CASSRRGLPSLTQYF. In DNA form, the CDR3 reads TGTGCCAGCAGCCGTCGCGGCTTACCGTCCTTGACGCAGTATTTT. Full variable domain (rest looked up from reference TRBV14 and TRBJ2-3): EAGVTQFPSHSVIEKGQTVTLRCDPISGHDNLYWYRRVMGKEIKFLLHFVKESKQDESGMPNNRFLAERTGGTYSTLKVQPAELEDSGVYFCASSRRGLPSLTQYFGPGTRLTVL.

V and J are TRBV18 and TRBJ1-5; TRBD1 agrees at 9 bases. The CDR3 consists of 18 residues. Germline loops: CDR1 KGHSH, CDR2 LQKENI. After removal of 6 bases from V and 0 bases from J, the junction contained 12 bases not matched to a gene. CDR3 nucleotide sequence: TGTGCCAGCTCCCCCCCGGGACAGGGATCATATAGCAATCAGCCCCAGCATTTT. Translating it yields CASSPPGQGSYSNQPQHF.

The V gene is TRBV12-5, the J gene TRBJ1-1; TRBD1 matches 9 bases. The trim removed 0 bases at V and 11 bases at J, leaving 1 base unmatched. This CDR3 is built from 12 residues. CDR1 is LGHNT, CDR2 FRNRAP, per germline. The CDR3 loop reads CASGLVQGAAFF. In DNA, the CDR3 is TGTGCTAGTGGTTTGGTACAGGGGGCGGCTTTCTTT.

The rearrangement joins TRBV19 to TRBJ2-7; 7 bases align to TRBD1. This CDR3 comprises 15 residues. The V gene end was trimmed by 1 base and the J gene end by 4 bases; junction bases not matched to a gene: 7. Germline CDR1 LNHDA, CDR2 SQIVND (reference sequence). CDR3 bases: TGTGCCAGTAGTATAGCCCCACAGGGGATATACGAGCAGTACTTC. Protein: CASSIAPQGIYEQYF.

V and J are TRBV5-1 and TRBJ2-7; 8 bases fit TRBD1. The germline V gene encodes CDR1 SGHRS and CDR2 YFSETQ. With 0 bases clipped from V and 0 bases from J, the junction kept 2 bases outside the gene matches. The CDR3 loop spans 15 amino acids. The CDR3 protein is CASSLAGQDSYEQYF. The CDR3 nucleotides are TGCGCCAGCAGCTTGGCGGGACAGGACTCCTACGAGCAGTACTTC.

V usage is TRBV7-9 and J usage is TRBJ2-5, with 9 bases identical to TRBD2. The CDR3 has 16 amino acids. Looked up from germline, CDR1 is SEHNR and CDR2 is FQNEAQ (reference sequence). With V trimmed by 4 bases and J by 1 base, 7 bases remained unmatched. CDR3 residues: CASSYTGSGGQETQYF. The DNA of the CDR3 is TGTGCCAGCAGCTATACAGGTAGCGGGGGCCAAGAGACCCAGTACTTC.

The chain links TRBV19 to TRBJ1-1; TRBD1 aligns across 9 bases. J lost 4 bases, V lost 6 bases, and 3 bases had no gene match. The CDR3 totals 13 residues. Germline CDR1 LNHDA, CDR2 SQIVND (reference sequence). In DNA, the CDR3 is TGTGCCAGTAGCCAACAGGGGGCCACTGAAGCTTTCTTT. It is translated as CASSQQGATEAFF.

The V gene is TRBV25-1, the J gene TRBJ1-3; D gene unclear. V lost 7 bases and J 1 base, leaving 8 bases between the germline ends. CDR3 length: 13 residues. Germline V gene lookup returns CDR1 MGHDK and CDR2 SYGVNS. The DNA of the CDR3 is TGTGCCAGCAACCCGGGATCTGGAAACACCATATATTTT. Translated: CASNPGSGNTIYF.